This TCR beta chain was recorded in a study of T cells in Graves' hyperthyroidism and ophthalmopathy. Study at large: Staff took peripheral blood when the initial diagnosis was made, before any treatment began.

The CDR3 extends over 10 amino acids. Trimming removed 5 bases from V and 3 bases from J, with 5 bases in between. Per the germline V gene, CDR1 is DFQATT and CDR2 is SNEGSKA (reference sequence). RNA transcripts provided the source from which TCR beta CDR3 regions were amplified. When the TCR CDR3 underwent first-round RT-PCR, the HTBI primer set was used. TCRdb itself ran the multiplex PCR reads through MiXCR, one entry per CDR3 protein. The table records fewer than 300,000 distinct CDR3 sequences, 20% to 30% of them present only once. This clonotype was picked up many times. This clonotype originated in a man aged 35 to 55 with Graves' hyperthyroidism that later progressed to Graves' ophthalmopathy. The source material was blood. The rearrangement joins TRBV20-1 to TRBJ2-7; D remains ambiguous. The CDR3 coding sequence is TGCAGTGCTGGTTACTACGAGCAGTACTTC. Protein sequence: CSAGYYEQYF.